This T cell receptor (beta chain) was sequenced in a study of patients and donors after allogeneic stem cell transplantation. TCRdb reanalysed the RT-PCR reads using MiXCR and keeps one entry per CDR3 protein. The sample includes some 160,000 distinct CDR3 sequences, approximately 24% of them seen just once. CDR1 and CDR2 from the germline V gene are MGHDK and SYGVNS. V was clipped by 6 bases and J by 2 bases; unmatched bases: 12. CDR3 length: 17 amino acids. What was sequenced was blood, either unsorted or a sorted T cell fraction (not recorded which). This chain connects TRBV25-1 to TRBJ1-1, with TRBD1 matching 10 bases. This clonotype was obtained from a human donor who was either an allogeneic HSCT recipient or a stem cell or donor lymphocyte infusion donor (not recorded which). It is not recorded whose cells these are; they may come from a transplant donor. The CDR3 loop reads CASRPGTGEIKNTEAFF. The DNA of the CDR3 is TGTGCCAGCAGACCAGGGACAGGGGAGATCAAAAACACTGAAGCTTTCTTT. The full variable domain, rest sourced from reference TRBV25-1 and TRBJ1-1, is EADIYQTPRYLVIGTGKKITLECSQTMGHDKMYWYQQDPGMELHLIHYSYGVNSTEKGDLSSESTVSRIRTEHFPLTLESARPSHTSQYLCASRPGTGEIKNTEAFFGQGTRLTVV.